These T cell receptor beta chains were read from a single sample in a study of blood T cell repertoires in COVID-19. The table came from immunoSEQ multiplex PCR; TCRdb's copy has only in-frame clones and leaves some out. The top ten clones hold more than 20% of a sample with 90,000 or so clones, roughly 82% of them seen once. Source material: peripheral blood. These TCRs come from a man in his sixties with acute or convalescent COVID-19. CDR3s include the opening cysteine and the closing phenylalanine or tryptophan. Each record gives: clone size, D gene, V gene, J gene, CDR3 DNA, CDR3 protein. A D gene is named only where the DNA matches it firmly. The size entry is marked missing in some rows and otherwise reads once, few, many or a size class.

abundance: NA
d_gene: NA
v_gene: TRBV7-2
j_gene: TRBJ2-5
CDR3nt: TGTGCCAGCATCTCAGGGGGAGGGACCCAGTACTTC
CDR3aa: CASISGGGTQYF

abundance: once
d_gene: NA
v_gene: TRBV7-3
j_gene: TRBJ2-2
CDR3nt: TGTGCCAGCAGCTTAGGGGCCCACACCGGGGAGCTGTTTTTT
CDR3aa: CASSLGAHTGELFF

abundance: NA
d_gene: NA
v_gene: TRBV7-9
j_gene: TRBJ1-1
CDR3nt: TGTGCCAGCAGCCGGACTAGCAGGAATACTGAAGCTTTCTTT
CDR3aa: CASSRTSRNTEAFF

abundance: NA
d_gene: NA
v_gene: TRBV5-4
j_gene: TRBJ2-2
CDR3nt: TGTGCCAGCAGCTTAGAGATGAGCACCGGGGAGCTGTTTTTT
CDR3aa: CASSLEMSTGELFF

abundance: NA
d_gene: TRBD2
v_gene: TRBV9
j_gene: TRBJ2-5
CDR3nt: TGTGCCAGCAGCGTATCGGCGGGGGGGGTTCAAGAGACCCAGTACTTC
CDR3aa: CASSVSAGGVQETQYF

abundance: NA
d_gene: TRBD1
v_gene: TRBV7-9
j_gene: TRBJ1-4
CDR3nt: TGTGCCAGCAGCACCAGACAGGGGAGGGATGAAAAACTGTTTTTT
CDR3aa: CASSTRQGRDEKLFF

abundance: NA
d_gene: TRBD1
v_gene: TRBV5-1
j_gene: TRBJ2-1
CDR3nt: TGCGCCAGCAGCCAATCTGACAGGGGTTTGAATGAGCAGTTCTTC
CDR3aa: CASSQSDRGLNEQFF

abundance: NA
d_gene: NA
v_gene: TRBV7-2
j_gene: TRBJ2-6
CDR3nt: TGTGCCAGCAGCTTAGGACTTTCTGGGGCCAACGTCCTGACTTTC
CDR3aa: CASSLGLSGANVLTF

abundance: NA
d_gene: NA
v_gene: TRBV11-2
j_gene: TRBJ2-5
CDR3nt: TGTGCCAGCACCATCTCCGGGGAGACCCAGTACTTC
CDR3aa: CASTISGETQYF

abundance: NA
d_gene: NA
v_gene: TRBV4-2
j_gene: TRBJ1-3
CDR3nt: TGTGCCAGCAGCCAGACCGGAGGTGGAAACACCATATATTTT
CDR3aa: CASSQTGGGNTIYF

abundance: NA
d_gene: TRBD1
v_gene: TRBV6-6
j_gene: TRBJ1-1
CDR3nt: TGTGCCAGCAGTTCCGAGACAGGGAGCAGAGCTTTCTTT
CDR3aa: CASSSETGSRAFF

abundance: once
d_gene: NA
v_gene: TRBV5-1
j_gene: TRBJ1-6
CDR3nt: TGCGCCAGCAGCTTGGGCGGACAGATAGATTCACCCCTCCACTTT
CDR3aa: CASSLGGQIDSPLHF

abundance: NA
d_gene: NA
v_gene: TRBV19
j_gene: TRBJ1-5
CDR3nt: TGTGCCAGTAGCCGAAGGGGGGGGGATCAGCCCCAGCATTTT
CDR3aa: CASSRRGGDQPQHF

abundance: NA
d_gene: NA
v_gene: TRBV27
j_gene: TRBJ1-6
CDR3nt: TGTGCCAGCAGTTTCTTGGCAGGACTGCGGACACCCCTCCACTTT
CDR3aa: CASSFLAGLRTPLHF

abundance: NA
d_gene: TRBD2
v_gene: TRBV28
j_gene: TRBJ2-1
CDR3nt: TGTGCCAGCAGCCACGGCGGGGGGAGCTCCTACAATGAGCAGTTCTTC
CDR3aa: CASSHGGGSSYNEQFF

abundance: NA
d_gene: TRBD1
v_gene: TRBV20-1
j_gene: TRBJ2-5
CDR3nt: TGCAGTGCTAGTGGACAGGCCGAGACCCAGTACTTC
CDR3aa: CSASGQAETQYF

abundance: NA
d_gene: NA
v_gene: TRBV5-1
j_gene: TRBJ1-6
CDR3nt: TGCGCCAGCAGCTTGAGCGGGGGCGGTTCACCCCTCCACTTT
CDR3aa: CASSLSGGGSPLHF

abundance: NA
d_gene: NA
v_gene: TRBV19
j_gene: TRBJ2-7
CDR3nt: TGTGCCAGTAGTATAGCAGGCAGCTCCTACGAGCAGTACTTC
CDR3aa: CASSIAGSSYEQYF

abundance: NA
d_gene: NA
v_gene: TRBV3-1/TRBV3-2
j_gene: TRBJ1-3
CDR3nt: TGTGCCAGCAGCCGACAGAACTCTGGAAACACCATATATTTT
CDR3aa: CASSRQNSGNTIYF

abundance: NA
d_gene: NA
v_gene: TRBV2
j_gene: TRBJ1-1
CDR3nt: TGTGCCAGCAGTGAAGCGTCCGGACATATTGAAGCTTTCTTT
CDR3aa: CASSEASGHIEAFF